A single sample is the source of the 20 T cell receptor beta chains below, sequenced in a study of blood T cell repertoires in COVID-19. Here immunoSEQ multiplex PCR was the method, and the copy in TCRdb shows in-frame clones only, minus some. The repertoire consists of fewer than 250,000 clones, with 80% to 90% occurring once and the leading ten covering 8.2%. The sample taken for sequencing was peripheral blood. These receptors were collected from a woman in her forties or fifties with acute or convalescent COVID-19.

The chain recombines TRBV6-5 with TRBJ2-7; 8 bases line up with TRBD2. The CDR3 runs to 14 residues. The V and J ends lost 4 bases and 0 bases, in that order; junction bases with no gene match: 2. CDR1 MNHEY and CDR2 SVGAGI come from the germline V gene. CDR3 in DNA: TGTGCCAGCAGTTTCGGGACTAGCTCCTACGAGCAGTACTTC. This translates into CASSFGTSSYEQYF.

The chain uses TRBV12-5 and TRBJ2-1; tentative D call: TRBD1 (6 bases). CDR3 length: 17 amino acids. Germline CDR1 is LGHNT and CDR2 is FRNRAP. V dropped 1 base and J dropped 0 bases, with 13 bases sitting between them. CDR3 sequence (DNA): TGTGCTAGTGGTTTGGGCCTGGGGGCAGTCTCCTACAATGAGCAGTTCTTC. Its translation is CASGLGLGAVSYNEQFF.

Turning to this clone: A much larger clone lies a single base off, so this may be a read error. V gene TRBV6-5 combines with J gene TRBJ2-1; TRBD2 agrees at 10 bases. This CDR3 has 16 residues. J lost 1 base, V lost 4 bases, and 4 bases had no gene match. Germline-derived CDR1 and CDR2 are MNHEY and SVGAGI. The CDR3 nucleotides read TGTGCCAGCAGTTCCCTGACTAGCGGGTCCTACAATGAGCAGTTCTTC. Translation gives CASSSLTSGSYNEQFF.

The chain uses TRBV15 and TRBJ2-5; 7 nucleotides align to TRBD2. The ends lost 5 bases at V and 3 bases at J; junction bases unmatched: 9. In germline, CDR1 is LNHNV, CDR2 YYDKDF (reference sequence). The CDR3 extends over 15 amino acids. CDR3 DNA: TGTGCCACCAGCGGGGGGGGAACGGGAGAAGAGACCCAGTACTTC. The encoded protein is CATSGGGTGEETQYF.

The chain uses TRBV29-1 and TRBJ2-1; 11 bases match TRBD1. Looked up from germline, CDR1 is SQVTM and CDR2 is ANQGSEA. The CDR3 sequence is 17 residues long. Unmatched junction bases numbered 9, after V lost 5 bases and J lost 0 bases. Written as DNA, the CDR3 is TGCAGCGTTATATACCGGGACAGGGGGAGCTCCTACAATGAGCAGTTCTTC. Amino acids: CSVIYRDRGSSYNEQFF.

V and J are TRBV21-1 and TRBJ2-7; the table's D call of TRBD2 was not tested on the DNA. TRBV21-1 is a known pseudogene. CDR3 length: 13 amino acids. CDR3 residues: CASSIGDSYEQYF. CDR3 in DNA: TGTGCCAGCAGCATCGGGGACTCCTACGAGCAGTACTTC.

V is TRBV11-3 and J is TRBJ2-3; 9 nucleotides line up with TRBD2. J gave up 1 base and V 1 base, and 0 bases lay outside the gene matches. This CDR3 has 15 amino acids. The germline V gene has CDR1 SGHNT and CDR2 YENEEA. DNA of the CDR3: TGTGCCAGCAGCTTAGGGACTAGCGGCACAGATACGCAGTATTTT. This translates into CASSLGTSGTDTQYF.

In nucleotides, the CDR3 is TGTGCCGCAACCGGGAACTCCTACGAGCAGTACTTC. Amino acid sequence: CAATGNSYEQYF. V is TRBV28 and J is TRBJ2-7, with D tentatively TRBD2 (5 bases). V dropped 11 bases and J dropped 0 bases, with 11 bases sitting between them. CDR1 and CDR2 from the germline V gene are MDHEN and SYDVKM. The CDR3 is made up of 12 amino acids.

In its sample, this clone was seen once. This chain connects TRBV30 to TRBJ1-5; a possible D gene is TRBD1 (5 bases). V was trimmed by 2 bases and J by 4 bases, leaving 15 bases between them. The CDR3 consists of 15 residues. The germline V gene encodes CDR1 GTSNPN and CDR2 SVGIG (reference sequence). The DNA of the CDR3 is TGTGCCTGGAGTCTCACGGGGGTCAGGAATCAGCCCCAGCATTTT. It specifies CAWSLTGVRNQPQHF.

V is TRBV19 and J is TRBJ2-1, with 8 bases identical to TRBD2. CDR1 and CDR2 from the germline V gene are LNHDA and SQIVND (reference sequence). This CDR3 contains 15 residues. The V segment lost 5 bases and the J segment 7 bases; nucleotides outside the gene matches: 10. The CDR3 DNA reads as TGTGCCAGTAGTTCGGGACTAGAGTTCGTGAATGAGCAGTTCTTC. Protein sequence: CASSSGLEFVNEQFF. The full variable domain, with the rest looked up from reference TRBV19 and TRBJ2-1, is DGGITQSPKYLFRKEGQNVTLSCEQNLNHDAMYWYRQDPGQGLRLIYYSQIVNDFQKGDIAEGYSVSREKKESFPLTVTSAQKNPTAFYLCASSSGLEFVNEQFFGPGTRLTVL.

This chain joins TRBV19 and TRBJ1-1; 7 nucleotides align to TRBD1. J lost 0 bases, V lost 8 bases, and 3 bases had no gene match. The CDR3 is 13 residues long. Germline assignment: CDR1 LNHDA and CDR2 SQIVND (reference sequence). The CDR3 region is CASLGTVNTEAFF. Here the CDR3 DNA reads TGTGCCAGTCTAGGGACAGTGAACACTGAAGCTTTCTTT.

This chain connects TRBV10-3 to TRBJ2-1, with TRBD2 as a possible D gene (5 bases). This CDR3 contains 15 residues. The V gene's germline CDR1 is ENHRY and CDR2 SYGVKD. Between the trimmed V and J ends, which lost 6 bases and 4 bases, there was a span of 16 bases. The CDR3 here is CAIRRGLEAYNEQFF. CDR3 sequence (DNA): TGTGCCATCAGACGCGGGTTAGAGGCGTACAATGAGCAGTTCTTC.

The chain links TRBV18 to TRBJ1-1, with TRBD1 matching over 8 bases. The CDR3 is 15 residues long. Germline V CDR1 and CDR2: KGHSH, LQKENI. V lost 3 bases and J lost 4; bases outside the gene matches: 7. CDR3 residues: CASSPGTGSFTEAFF. CDR3 nucleotides: TGTGCCAGCTCACCCGGGACAGGATCCTTCACTGAAGCTTTCTTT.

This chain joins TRBV4-2 and TRBJ2-1; 8 bases are a match to TRBD2. V dropped 4 bases and J dropped 0; count of bases not matched to a gene: 11. Per germline, CDR1 LGHNA and CDR2 YNFKEQ. CDR3 length: 18 residues. CDR3 sequence reads: CASSRGGSGKSSYNEQFF. For the CDR3, the DNA is TGTGCCAGCAGCCGGGGTGGTAGCGGGAAGAGCTCCTACAATGAGCAGTTCTTC.

This chain connects TRBV10-3 to TRBJ2-1; 11 nucleotides line up with TRBD2. CDR3 length equals 16 residues. Germline-derived CDR1 and CDR2 are ENHRY and SYGVKD. Unmatched junction bases numbered 10, after V lost 6 bases and J lost 6 bases. The CDR3 spells CAIRDFIGLAGNEQFF. The CDR3 DNA follows: TGTGCCATCAGAGACTTTATCGGACTAGCGGGCAATGAGCAGTTCTTC.

J is TRBJ2-3 and V is TRBV24-1, with 11 bases identical to TRBD2. The CDR3 consists of 16 residues. Germline V gene lookup returns CDR1 KGHDR and CDR2 SFDVKD. Germline trimming cut 12 bases from V and 1 base from J; bases unmatched to any gene: 11. The CDR3 protein is CAPWGLAGGGTDTQYF. CDR3 sequence (DNA): TGTGCCCCCTGGGGGCTAGCGGGAGGTGGCACAGATACGCAGTATTTT.

This clone has more than one count but fewer than ten. V gene TRBV27 combines with J gene TRBJ1-1; no clear D. Germline V gene lookup returns CDR1 MNHEY and CDR2 SMNVEV (reference sequence). The length of the CDR3 is 15 residues. With 8 bases removed from V and 3 bases from J, the gap between germline ends came to 19 bases. CDR3 amino acids: CASAFSVTRDTEAFF. CDR3 in DNA: TGTGCCAGCGCCTTCTCAGTGACTCGAGACACTGAAGCTTTCTTT.

The chain links TRBV4-1 to TRBJ2-7; D is undetermined. CDR3 length equals 15 residues. V was trimmed by 0 bases and J by 4 bases, leaving 13 bases between them. Germline assignment: CDR1 MGHRA and CDR2 YSYEKL. The CDR3 region is CASSQEISGGYEQYF. The CDR3 coding sequence is TGCGCCAGCAGCCAAGAAATTTCGGGTGGATACGAGCAGTACTTC.

This chain links TRBV10-1 with TRBJ2-3; 12 bases match TRBD1. The CDR3 runs 17 residues. With V trimmed by 5 bases and J by 6 bases, 12 bases remained unmatched. The V gene's germline CDR1 is WNHNN and CDR2 SYGVQD (reference sequence). The CDR3 protein is CASSHSSGTGGWDTQYF. The CDR3 coding sequence is TGCGCCAGCAGTCACAGCTCCGGGACAGGGGGCTGGGATACGCAGTATTTT.

The V call is TRBV6-5, the J call TRBJ2-7, with D maybe TRBD2 (6 bases). Trimming stripped 7 bases from V and 6 bases from J, with 16 bases between. The germline V gene has CDR1 MNHEY and CDR2 SVGAGI. This CDR3 region has 13 residues. Here the CDR3 reads CASISTRRGEQYF. The CDR3 DNA follows: TGTGCCAGCATCTCCACTCGGAGGGGCGAGCAGTACTTC.